Sequencing of this T cell receptor (beta chain) was carried out in a study of shared clonotypes between healthy human individuals (TCRdb year 2020). Study-level background: The cohort included a few men and a couple of women between 18 and 49 years of age. For each donor, three plates each were used for CD4 naive and CD4 memory, two plates were used for CD8 naive, and one plate was used for CD8 memory. The study deeply sequenced blood TCR repertoires of several healthy adults to estimate repertoire size and the extent of clonotype sharing between individuals. Different laboratories and diverse techniques were used to prepare libraries and sequence TCR repertoires, to increase sequencing depth and limit assay-specific biases. Each donor's leukapheresis produced roughly between roughly 0.9 and 8.9 billion PBMCs. Summary of the overall study and its limitations: Naive subsets generally had larger estimated clonotype richness than memory subsets did. Sampling was restricted to blood, and TCR repertoires in tissues likely differ from the TCR repertoires found in blood. Across a handful of donors, roughly 5.1% of naive CD4, approximately 4% of naive CD8, under 2.5% of memory CD4, and 0.4% of memory CD8 clonotypes were shared. The small number of donors limited the genetic and exposure-history diversity represented. Pairwise subsampling led to the expectation that sequencing depth would affect the degree of clonotype sharing among donors. Higher generation probabilities were observed for clonotypes shared by all four sorted-subset donors than for non-shared clonotypes. Even with the large sequencing depth, rarefaction of the sorted-subset datasets indicated that sequencing was incomplete.

TCR CDR3 regions were amplified from genomic DNA by multiplex PCR using the deep immunoSEQ assay. Extracted genomic DNA from each cell subset was distributed evenly across all wells of several immunoSEQ 96-well plates, and each plate was treated as a replicate. For sorted subsets, about 220 ng of genomic DNA, equivalent to tens of thousands of T cell genomes, went into each replicate PCR. Purified libraries were quantified with a Qubit 3.0 fluorometer, sized on a Bioanalyzer 2100, and re-quantified with the KAPA Library Quantification kit. A separate single-read 150-cycle Illumina NextSeq 550 flow cell was used to sequence each immunoSEQ 96-well plate. In the authors' own workflow: Because the immunoSEQ output included only junctional sequences and no quality scores, the filtering could not be the same as the filtering used for full-length reads. Sequences were annotated with PyIR, a Python wrapper for IgBLAST v1.9, using IMGT germline references to assign V/J genes and CDR3. Reads were removed for weak V/J assignments (E-value above 1e-6), missing CDR3, stop codons, out-of-frame junctions, or ambiguous translated residues. V3J clonotypes were defined by identical inferred V gene, J gene, and CDR3 amino acid sequence. Percentage overlap between repertoires was calculated by dividing the number of shared unique clonotypes by the size of the smaller repertoire. RTK rarefaction, the Chao1 estimator, and Recon v2.1 estimates of unobserved clonotypes were used to assess repertoire richness. Generation probabilities were computed with OLGA for all TCRbeta clonotypes obtained by the gDNA method from several donors. Imported from immuneACCESS, the table was reduced by TCRdb to in-frame sequences with V and J called. These copies leave out some clones; in studies compared against another copy, an unresolved V gene accounts for under half, and the cause of the remainder is not known. That table is the source of V, J and clone size, and D and trimming were worked out from the DNA. This sample has some 1,600,000 clones in its table, and approximately 98% of those were observed once. The ten biggest clones cover less than 0.55% of the sample.

Based on the germline V gene (reference sequence), the CDR1 and CDR2 sequences are MNHEY and SMNVEV. Trimming removed 6 bases from V and 2 bases from J, leaving 11 bases between the germline ends. Reading from cysteine to phenylalanine, the CDR3 counts 13 amino acids. The sequence is cut down to CDR3 DNA, 39 bases in frame from base 1. Of note for this clone: Its antigen has not been determined. One base away there is no much larger clone; base qualities are not given.

The donors were healthy, HIV-negative adults with no recently reported acute infections or vaccinations. Every donor was a Caucasian adult living in Nashville, Tennessee, USA. CD4+ T cells were enriched through magnetic negative selection, after which naive cells were positively selected on CD45RA and the remaining negative fraction served as the memory subset. Blood was obtained by leukapheresis, after which PBMCs were separated by Ficoll-Histopaque density gradient centrifugation and cryopreserved in liquid nitrogen vapor phase. Analytical flow cytometry was used to check the purity and quantity of every magnetically sorted T cell population. Genomic DNA was isolated from each sorted fraction and quantified by UV absorbance on a Nanodrop 2000c.

In this chain, TRBV27 is recombined with TRBJ2-7; the D gene assignment is ambiguous. The sequenced sample consisted of naive CD4+ T cells sorted from blood. What the cell subset or site label conveys for this sample: CD45RA+ positively selected. The origin of this receptor is a man younger than 45 in good health. The nucleotide sequence reads TGTGCCAGCAGCCTAGGAGTCCCCTACGAGCAGTACTTC. Translated, it gives CASSLGVPYEQYF.